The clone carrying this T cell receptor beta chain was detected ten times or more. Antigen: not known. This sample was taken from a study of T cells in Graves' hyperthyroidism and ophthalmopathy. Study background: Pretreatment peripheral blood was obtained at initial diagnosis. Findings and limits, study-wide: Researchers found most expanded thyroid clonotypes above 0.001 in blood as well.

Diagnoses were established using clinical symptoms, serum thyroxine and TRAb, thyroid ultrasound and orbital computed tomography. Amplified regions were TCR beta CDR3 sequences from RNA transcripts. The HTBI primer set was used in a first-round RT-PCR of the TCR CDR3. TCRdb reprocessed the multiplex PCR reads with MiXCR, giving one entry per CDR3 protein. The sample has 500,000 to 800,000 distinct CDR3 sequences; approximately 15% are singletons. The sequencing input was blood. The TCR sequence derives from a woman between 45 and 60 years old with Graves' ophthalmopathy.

CDR3 nucleotide sequence: TGCAGTGTTGGGGGCACTGAAGCTTTCTTT. It codes for CSVGGTEAFF. The chain recombines TRBV20-1 with TRBJ1-1, with D possibly being TRBD1 (5 bases). CDR1 is DFQATT and CDR2 is SNEGSKA in the germline V gene (reference sequence). Trimming took off 7 bases at V and 4 bases at J, with 7 bases between the two ends. There are 10 residues in the CDR3.